These T cell receptor beta chains were read from a single sample in a study of CD8 T cells in ankylosing spondylitis. TCRdb independently ran MiXCR on the 5' RACE reads; one entry per CDR3 protein. This repertoire shows roughly 250,000 distinct CDR3 sequences, over 9.5% found once; its top ten account for 2.6%. The sample was blood, either unsorted or a sorted T cell fraction (not recorded which). These receptors were obtained from a male donor with ankylosing spondylitis or in good health (not recorded which). The CDR3 runs from the conserved cysteine through the conserved F or W. D genes are given only for firm matches. A clone size is listed for some rows: how often the clone was seen (once, few, many), or a class if it is expanded.

d_gene	v_gene	abundance	j_gene	CDR3nt	CDR3aa
TRBD2	TRBV7-7	few	TRBJ2-3	TGTGCCAGCAGCCCCAAAAGCGGACTAGCGGGGGCGGATACGCAGTATTTT	CASSPKSGLAGADTQYF
-	TRBV20-1	many	TRBJ2-7	TGCAGTGCTACCTCCGGGACCGACTCCTACGAGCAGTACTTC	CSATSGTDSYEQYF
TRBD1	TRBV6-1	-	TRBJ2-4	TGTGCCAGCACCGAGGACAGGTTAAAAAACATTCAGTACTTC	CASTEDRLKNIQYF
-	TRBV20-1	many	TRBJ2-1	TGCAGTGCTCCAACCCAGGAGGATGAGCAGTTCTTC	CSAPTQEDEQFF
-	TRBV4-1	many	TRBJ2-7	TGCGCCAGCAGCCCTTTAATCGCACCTACCTACGAGCAGTACTTC	CASSPLIAPTYEQYF
-	TRBV5-6	many	TRBJ1-1	TGTGCCAGCAGCCCGGTGGTGCCAGCGAACACTGAAGCTTTCTTT	CASSPVVPANTEAFF
-	TRBV6-1	few	TRBJ2-3	TGTGCCAGCAGTGAATTTTCGCAGGGTAGAACAGATACGCAGTATTTT	CASSEFSQGRTDTQYF
-	TRBV4-1	many	TRBJ2-2	TGCGCCAGCAGCCAAGTGGGAGGCACCGGGGAGCTGTTTTTT	CASSQVGGTGELFF
-	TRBV3-1	many	TRBJ1-1	TGTGCCAGCAGCCAATCCGAGACAGGGAACACTGAAGCTTTCTTT	CASSQSETGNTEAFF
-	TRBV7-2	-	TRBJ2-5	TGTGTCAGCAGCTCTGGGCCAGAAGAGACCCAGTACTTC	CVSSSGPEETQYF
-	TRBV12-3/TRBV12-4	many	TRBJ1-1	TGTGCCAGCAGTATAGGACAAGAAGCTTTCTTT	CASSIGQEAFF
-	TRBV7-7	few	TRBJ1-6	TGTGCCAGCAGCTTCCCGGAGCTAAACGGCAATTCACCCCTCCACTTT	CASSFPELNGNSPLHF
-	TRBV6-5	many	TRBJ1-4	TGTGCCAGCAGTTCGGACAGCATTAATGAAAAACTGTTTTTT	CASSSDSINEKLFF
TRBD2	TRBV12-3/TRBV12-4	many	TRBJ2-4	TGTGCCAGCAGTTTAAAGCGGGGGGGCCGGGGGAACATTCAGTACTTC	CASSLKRGGRGNIQYF
-	TRBV5-1	-	TRBJ2-6	TGCGCTACATCGAGCGGCGATGGGGCGGGAACTGGGGCCAACGTCCTGACTTTC	CATSSGDGAGTGANVLTF
-	TRBV29-1	many	TRBJ2-3	TGCAGCGTTAGGACTACCGCCGGGACAGATACGCAGTATTTT	CSVRTTAGTDTQYF
TRBD2	TRBV3-1	-	TRBJ2-7	TGTGCCAGCCGGCTTAGCGGGGGTTTCCTCTACGAGCAGTACTTC	CASRLSGGFLYEQYF
-	TRBV16	many	TRBJ1-1	TGTGCCAGCAACTGGGGGCGCAACACTGAAGCTTTCTTT	CASNWGRNTEAFF
TRBD2	TRBV4-1	-	TRBJ2-1	TGCGCCAGCAGCCAAGATAAGGGACTAATCTACAATGAGCAGTTCTTC	CASSQDKGLIYNEQFF
-	TRBV12-3/TRBV12-4	many	TRBJ2-7	TGTGCCAGCAGTTTCCTCCCGACAGGAGACTACGAGCAGTACTTC	CASSFLPTGDYEQYF
-	TRBV30	few	TRBJ2-1	TGTGCCTGGGGACTAAGGCCACAGTACAATGAGCAGTTCTTC	CAWGLRPQYNEQFF
-	TRBV27	many	TRBJ1-1	TGTGCCAGCAGTTTATCCGGGGTCCTTCGTACTGAAGCTTTCTTT	CASSLSGVLRTEAFF
TRBD1	TRBV6-1	-	TRBJ1-1	TGTGCCAGCAGTGAGCAGACAGGGAAGGAGACTGAAGCTTTCTTT	CASSEQTGKETEAFF
-	TRBV7-8	few	TRBJ2-5	TGTGCCAGCAGCTTAGTCCTGATACAAGAGACCCAGTACTTC	CASSLVLIQETQYF
-	TRBV11-2	many	TRBJ2-5	TGTGCCAGCAGCCAAGATCGGGGGCAGGGAGAGACCCAGTACTTC	CASSQDRGQGETQYF
TRBD2	TRBV6-1	-	TRBJ2-1	TGTGCCAGCAGCGCCGGGGGGGAGGGCTCCTACAATGAGCAGTTCTTC	CASSAGGEGSYNEQFF
-	TRBV2	many	TRBJ1-2	TGTGCCAGCAGTTTTGACAGGGGCTACACCTTC	CASSFDRGYTF
-	TRBV28	many	TRBJ2-7	TGTGCCAGCAGTTTCCCAGGTCTTACCTACGAGCAGTACTTC	CASSFPGLTYEQYF
-	TRBV6-5	-	TRBJ1-1	TGTGCCAGCAGTTACCGGGGGGCTCCAACCGGGGCTTTCTTT	CASSYRGAPTGAFF
TRBD2	TRBV15	many	TRBJ2-1	TGTGCCACCAGCCGACTAGCGGGGGGCCTATACAATGAGCAGTTCTTC	CATSRLAGGLYNEQFF
-	TRBV7-2	few	TRBJ2-5	TGTGCCAGCAGCTTAGGAGAAGCAGAGACCCAGTACTTC	CASSLGEAETQYF
TRBD2	TRBV4-2	few	TRBJ2-5	TGTGCCAGCAGCCAACAGTCTGCGGGAGGGGAGACCCAGTACTTC	CASSQQSAGGETQYF
TRBD1	TRBV12-3/TRBV12-4	many	TRBJ1-1	TGTGCCAGCACCTGGGACAGTTTGAACACTGAAGCTTTCTTT	CASTWDSLNTEAFF
-	TRBV20-1	many	TRBJ2-7	TGCAGTGCTAGAGATGGGTACAGGGAGAGCTCCTACGAGCAGTACTTC	CSARDGYRESSYEQYF
-	TRBV30	many	TRBJ2-7	TGTGCCTGGAGTGTACCGGGAAGGGGGCAGTACTTC	CAWSVPGRGQYF
-	TRBV30	many	TRBJ2-1	TGTGCCTGTGCCCCCGGGACGGGGTCCTACAATGAGCAGTTCTTC	CACAPGTGSYNEQFF
-	TRBV29-1	-	TRBJ1-1	TGCAGCGTTGACCGCACAGACCTTAACACTGAAGCTTTCTTT	CSVDRTDLNTEAFF
TRBD1	TRBV14	many	TRBJ2-4	TGTGCCAGCAGCCGATTCGACAGGGGCATTCAGTACTTC	CASSRFDRGIQYF
TRBD1	TRBV27	many	TRBJ1-2	TGTGCCAGCAGTCACGGACAGGGGGCTTCTGGCTACACCTTC	CASSHGQGASGYTF
TRBD1	TRBV6-1	-	TRBJ1-2	TGTGCCAGCAGTGAAGCTCCCGGGACAGGATACCGCTATGGCTACACCTTC	CASSEAPGTGYRYGYTF
-	TRBV19	-	TRBJ1-1	TGTGCCAGTAGTATCGGGGCTTTCGAGAGGAACACTGAAGCTTTCTTT	CASSIGAFERNTEAFF
TRBD1	TRBV3-1	-	TRBJ2-3	TGTGCCACCTCCCCCCAAGGGGTTGGGACAGCCACAGATACGCAGTATTTT	CATSPQGVGTATDTQYF
TRBD1	TRBV29-1	-	TRBJ2-5	TGCAGCGTTACTCGGACAGGGCAAGAGACCCAGTACTTC	CSVTRTGQETQYF
-	TRBV12-3/TRBV12-4	once	TRBJ2-7	TGTGCCAGCAGTTTAGGTTCCCTGGGGCACCCGGGCCCCTACGAGCAGTACTTC	CASSLGSLGHPGPYEQYF
TRBD1	TRBV10-2	many	TRBJ1-5	TGCGCCAGCAGGGACAGGGGAAGCAATCAGCCCCAGCATTTT	CASRDRGSNQPQHF
TRBD1	TRBV10-3	many	TRBJ1-4	TGTGCCACCAGACAGGGCCTATCAGAAAAACTGTTTTTT	CATRQGLSEKLFF
-	TRBV11-2	few	TRBJ2-3	TGTGCCAGCACCCCCCGGGCGGTCGGGGGCACAGATACGCAGTATTTT	CASTPRAVGGTDTQYF
-	TRBV4-2	many	TRBJ2-4	TGTGCCAGCAGCCTCGTCCGAAACATTCAGTACTTC	CASSLVRNIQYF
-	TRBV13	many	TRBJ1-1	TGTGCCAGCAGCTTAGGAAGTGGGCCAAACGAAGCTTTCTTT	CASSLGSGPNEAFF
TRBD2	TRBV28	few	TRBJ2-1	TGTGCCAGCAGTCAAAGCGGGACTAGCGGGGGCAATGAGCAGTTCTTC	CASSQSGTSGGNEQFF
-	TRBV27	many	TRBJ2-1	TGTGCCAGCAAAAGGGCGGAAAGCTCCTACAATGAGCAGTTCTTC	CASKRAESSYNEQFF
-	TRBV5-1	many	TRBJ1-1	TGCGCCAGCAGCTTGACGCCTGGCCAGGCCCTGAACACTGAAGCTTTCTTT	CASSLTPGQALNTEAFF
-	TRBV4-2	many	TRBJ2-7	TGTGCCAGCAGCCAAGGAGTTCTGGCGGAGTTCTCCTACGAGCAGTACTTC	CASSQGVLAEFSYEQYF
-	TRBV14	-	TRBJ2-3	TGTGCCAGCAGCCCCTGGACAGCTTCAGATACGCAGTATTTT	CASSPWTASDTQYF
-	TRBV5-6	many	TRBJ2-1	TGTGCCAGCAGCCTGACTATCGTGACAGGCCCTTTACAGAATGAGCAGTTCTTC	CASSLTIVTGPLQNEQFF
TRBD1	TRBV7-8	many	TRBJ2-7	TGTGCCAGCAGCTCGGGACAGGGGAACTACGAGCAGTACTTC	CASSSGQGNYEQYF
TRBD1	TRBV2	few	TRBJ1-1	TGTGCCAGCAGTCGGGACAGCTCTGAAGCTTTCTTT	CASSRDSSEAFF